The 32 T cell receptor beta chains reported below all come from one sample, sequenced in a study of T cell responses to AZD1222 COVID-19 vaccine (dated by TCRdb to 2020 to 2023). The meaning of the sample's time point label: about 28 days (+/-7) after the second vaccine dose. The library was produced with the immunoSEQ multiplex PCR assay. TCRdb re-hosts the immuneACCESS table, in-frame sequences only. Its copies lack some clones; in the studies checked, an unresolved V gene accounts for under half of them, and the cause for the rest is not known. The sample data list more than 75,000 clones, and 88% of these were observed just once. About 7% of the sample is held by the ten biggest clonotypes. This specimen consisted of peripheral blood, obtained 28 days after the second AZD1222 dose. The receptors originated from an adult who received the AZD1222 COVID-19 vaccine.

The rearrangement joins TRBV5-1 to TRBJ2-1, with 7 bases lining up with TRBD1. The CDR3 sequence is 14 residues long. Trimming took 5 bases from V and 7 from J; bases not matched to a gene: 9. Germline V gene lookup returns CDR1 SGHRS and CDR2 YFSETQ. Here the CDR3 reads CASRPPTGENEQFF. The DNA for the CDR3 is TGCGCCAGCAGACCACCTACAGGGGAAAATGAGCAGTTCTTC.

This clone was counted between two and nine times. CDR3 region: CASRWQGNSYEQYF. The DNA of the CDR3 is TGTGCCAGCAGGTGGCAGGGAAACTCCTACGAGCAGTACTTC. The chain has TRBV6-5 and TRBJ2-7, with D perhaps TRBD1 (5 bases). Per germline, CDR1 MNHEY and CDR2 SVGAGI. V shed 6 bases and J shed 0 bases, with 12 bases lying between them. The CDR3 spans 14 residues.

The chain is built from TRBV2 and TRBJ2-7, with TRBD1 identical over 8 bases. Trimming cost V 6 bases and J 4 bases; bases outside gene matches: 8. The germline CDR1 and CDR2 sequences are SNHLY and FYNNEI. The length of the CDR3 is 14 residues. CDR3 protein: CASRTDRGSYEQYF. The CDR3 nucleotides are TGTGCCAGCAGAACCGACAGGGGTTCATACGAGCAGTACTTC.

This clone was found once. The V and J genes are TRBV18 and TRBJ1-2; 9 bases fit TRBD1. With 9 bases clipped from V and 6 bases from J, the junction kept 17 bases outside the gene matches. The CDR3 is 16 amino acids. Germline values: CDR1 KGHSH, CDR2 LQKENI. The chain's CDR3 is CASSVRATGGGDGYTF. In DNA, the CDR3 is TGTGCCAGTTCAGTCAGGGCTACAGGGGGCGGAGATGGCTACACCTTC.

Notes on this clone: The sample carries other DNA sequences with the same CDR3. In DNA, the CDR3 is TGTGCCACCAGCAGAGATCGGGGGGCTGAAGCTTTCTTT. It codes for CATSRDRGAEAFF. V and J are TRBV15 and TRBJ1-1, with D possibly matching TRBD1 (5 bases). The V and J ends lost 0 bases and 6 bases respectively, with 8 bases between them. This CDR3 comprises 13 residues. Germline V gene lookup returns CDR1 LNHNV and CDR2 YYDKDF (reference sequence).

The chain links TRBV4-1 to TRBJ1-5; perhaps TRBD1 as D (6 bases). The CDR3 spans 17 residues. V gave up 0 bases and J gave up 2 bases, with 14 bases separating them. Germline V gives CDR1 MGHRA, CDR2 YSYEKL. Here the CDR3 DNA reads TGCGCCAGCAGCCAAGATGGGTCAGGACAGCGCAATCAGCCCCAGCATTTT. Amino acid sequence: CASSQDGSGQRNQPQHF.

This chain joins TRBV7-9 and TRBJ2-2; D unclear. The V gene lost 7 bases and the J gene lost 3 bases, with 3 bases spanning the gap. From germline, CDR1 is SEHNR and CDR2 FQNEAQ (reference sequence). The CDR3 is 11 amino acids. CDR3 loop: CASTYTGELFF. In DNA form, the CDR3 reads TGTGCCAGCACCTACACCGGGGAGCTGTTTTTT.

The DNA of the CDR3 is TGTGCCTTGGCATACGGATCTGAAGCTTTCTTT. Translation gives CALAYGSEAFF. The chain employs TRBV19 and TRBJ1-1; D is unresolved. Germline V gene lookup returns CDR1 LNHDA and CDR2 SQIVND (reference sequence). The length of the CDR3 is 11 residues. The ends were cut back, 11 bases at V and 6 bases at J, with 13 bases in the middle.

The CDR3 coding sequence is TGCGCCAGCAGCCAGCGGGACGGAAGCTACGAGCAGTACTTC. Encoded protein: CASSQRDGSYEQYF. This chain uses TRBV4-1 with TRBJ2-7, with D perhaps TRBD2 (6 bases). The CDR3 sequence is 14 residues long. V lost 3 bases to trimming and J lost 3 bases, with 12 bases between them. Germline V lookup: CDR1 MGHRA, CDR2 YSYEKL.

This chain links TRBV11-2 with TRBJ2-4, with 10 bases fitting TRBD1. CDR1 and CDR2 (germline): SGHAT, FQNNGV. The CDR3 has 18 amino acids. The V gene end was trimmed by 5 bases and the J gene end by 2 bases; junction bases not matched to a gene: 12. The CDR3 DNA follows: TGTGCCAGCAGCGCCGGGACAGGGGAAAGATATCCCAAAAACATTCAGTACTTC. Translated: CASSAGTGERYPKNIQYF.

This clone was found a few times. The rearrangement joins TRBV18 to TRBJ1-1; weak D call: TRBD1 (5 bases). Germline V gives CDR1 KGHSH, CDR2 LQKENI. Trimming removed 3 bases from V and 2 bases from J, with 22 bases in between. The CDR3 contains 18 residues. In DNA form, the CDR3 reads TGTGCCAGCTCACCGAGAGCCATCTTTTGGGGGGTTAACACTGAAGCTTTCTTT. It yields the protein CASSPRAIFWGVNTEAFF.

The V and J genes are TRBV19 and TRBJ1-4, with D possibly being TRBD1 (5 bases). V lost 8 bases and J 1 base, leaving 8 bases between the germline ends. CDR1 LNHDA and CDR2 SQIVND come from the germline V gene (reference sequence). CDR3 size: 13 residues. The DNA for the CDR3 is TGTGCCAGTGGGGACGGAACTAATGAAAAACTGTTTTTT. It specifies CASGDGTNEKLFF.

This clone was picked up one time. The CDR3 here is CASRGTGNTEAFF. The CDR3 DNA follows: TGTGCCAGCAGGGGGACTGGGAACACTGAAGCTTTCTTT. J is TRBJ1-1 and V is TRBV2, with D possibly matching TRBD1 (5 bases). Germline V gene lookup returns CDR1 SNHLY and CDR2 FYNNEI. CDR3 size: 13 residues. V was shortened by 6 bases and J by 1 base, with 9 bases between the two germline ends.

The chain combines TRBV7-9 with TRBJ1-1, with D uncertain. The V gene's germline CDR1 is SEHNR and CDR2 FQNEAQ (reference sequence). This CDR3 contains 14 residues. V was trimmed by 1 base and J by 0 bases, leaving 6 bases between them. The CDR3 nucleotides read TGTGCCAGCAGCTTAGGAGGTTTGAACACTGAAGCTTTCTTT. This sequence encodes CASSLGGLNTEAFF.

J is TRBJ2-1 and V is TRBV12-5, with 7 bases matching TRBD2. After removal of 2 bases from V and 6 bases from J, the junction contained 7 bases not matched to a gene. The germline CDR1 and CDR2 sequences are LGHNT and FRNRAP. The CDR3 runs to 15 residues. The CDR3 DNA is TGTGCTAGTGGTTTGCCTTCCCGGACTAGCAATGAGCAGTTCTTC. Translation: CASGLPSRTSNEQFF.

CDR3 amino acids: CASSLSLEGNTGELFF. Here the CDR3 DNA reads TGTGCCAGCAGTTTGTCCCTGGAGGGGAACACCGGGGAGCTGTTTTTT. The chain carries TRBV28 and TRBJ2-2; TRBD2 is a possible D gene (6 bases). Germline V gene sequence: CDR1 MDHEN, CDR2 SYDVKM. The ends were cut back, 3 bases at V and 1 base at J, with 12 bases in the middle. CDR3 size: 16 residues.

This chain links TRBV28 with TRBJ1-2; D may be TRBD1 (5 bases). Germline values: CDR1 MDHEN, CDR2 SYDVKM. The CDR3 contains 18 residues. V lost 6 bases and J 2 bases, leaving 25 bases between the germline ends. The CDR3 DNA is TGTGCCAGCAGCTCCACCGGCGAACGGGGCGGGGGGAACTATGGCTACACCTTC. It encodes CASSSTGERGGGNYGYTF.

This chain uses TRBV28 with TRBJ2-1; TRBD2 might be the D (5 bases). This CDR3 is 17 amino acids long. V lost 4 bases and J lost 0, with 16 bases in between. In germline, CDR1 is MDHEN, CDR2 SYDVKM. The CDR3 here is CASSSVGSKSSYNEQFF. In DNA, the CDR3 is TGTGCCAGCAGTTCAGTAGGGAGTAAAAGCTCCTACAATGAGCAGTTCTTC.

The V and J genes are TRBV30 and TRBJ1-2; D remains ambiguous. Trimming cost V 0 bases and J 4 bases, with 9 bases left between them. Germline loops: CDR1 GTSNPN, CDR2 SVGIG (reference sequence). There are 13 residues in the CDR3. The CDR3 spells CAWSVYSSYGYTF. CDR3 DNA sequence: TGTGCCTGGAGTGTGTACAGCTCCTATGGCTACACCTTC.

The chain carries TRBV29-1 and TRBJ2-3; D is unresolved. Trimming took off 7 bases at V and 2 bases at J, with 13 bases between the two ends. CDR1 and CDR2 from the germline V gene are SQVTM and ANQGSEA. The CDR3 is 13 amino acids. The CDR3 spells CSAEGRYTDTQYF. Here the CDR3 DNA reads TGCAGCGCCGAAGGGCGGTACACAGATACGCAGTATTTT.

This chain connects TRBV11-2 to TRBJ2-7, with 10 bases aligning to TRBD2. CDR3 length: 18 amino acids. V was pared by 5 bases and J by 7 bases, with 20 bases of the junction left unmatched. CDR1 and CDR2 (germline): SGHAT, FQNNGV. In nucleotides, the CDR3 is TGTGCCAGCAGCCGGGGGTGGACGGCTAGCGGGAGAGCGGGGGAGCAGTACTTC. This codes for CASSRGWTASGRAGEQYF.

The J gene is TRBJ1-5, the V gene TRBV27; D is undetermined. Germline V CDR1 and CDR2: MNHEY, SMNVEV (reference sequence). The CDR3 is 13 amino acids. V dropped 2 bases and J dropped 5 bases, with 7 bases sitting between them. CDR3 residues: CASSLVGYQPQHF. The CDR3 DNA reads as TGTGCCAGCAGTTTAGTAGGGTATCAGCCCCAGCATTTT.

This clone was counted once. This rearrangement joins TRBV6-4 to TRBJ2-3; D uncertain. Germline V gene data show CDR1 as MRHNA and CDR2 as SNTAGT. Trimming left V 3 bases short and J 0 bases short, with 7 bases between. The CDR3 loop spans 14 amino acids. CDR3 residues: CASSEKGSTDTQYF. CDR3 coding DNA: TGTGCCAGCAGTGAAAAAGGCAGCACAGATACGCAGTATTTT.

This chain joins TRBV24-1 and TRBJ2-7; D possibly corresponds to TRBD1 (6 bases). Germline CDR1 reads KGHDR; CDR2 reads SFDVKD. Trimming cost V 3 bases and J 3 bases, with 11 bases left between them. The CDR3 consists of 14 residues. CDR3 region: CATSDPDRNYEQYF. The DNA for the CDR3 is TGTGCCACCAGTGATCCGGACAGAAACTACGAGCAGTACTTC.

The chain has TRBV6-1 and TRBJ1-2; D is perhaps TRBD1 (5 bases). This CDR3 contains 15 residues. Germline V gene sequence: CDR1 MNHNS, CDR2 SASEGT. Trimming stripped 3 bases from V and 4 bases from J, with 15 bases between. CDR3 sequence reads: CASSEGGGASYGYTF. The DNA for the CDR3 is TGTGCCAGCAGTGAGGGGGGGGGAGCCTCCTATGGCTACACCTTC.

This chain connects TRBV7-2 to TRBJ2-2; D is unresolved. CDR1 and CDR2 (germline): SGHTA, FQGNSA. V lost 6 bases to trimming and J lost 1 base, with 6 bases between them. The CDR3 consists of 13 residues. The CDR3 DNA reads TGTGCCAGCAGTGGAGAGAACACCGGGGAGCTGTTTTTT. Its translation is CASSGENTGELFF.

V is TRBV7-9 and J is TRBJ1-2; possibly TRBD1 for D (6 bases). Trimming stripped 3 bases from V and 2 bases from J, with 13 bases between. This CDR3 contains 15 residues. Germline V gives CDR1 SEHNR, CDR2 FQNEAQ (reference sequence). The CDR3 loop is CASSFRGRANYGYTF. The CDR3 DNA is TGTGCCAGCAGCTTTCGGGGGCGGGCCAACTATGGCTACACCTTC.

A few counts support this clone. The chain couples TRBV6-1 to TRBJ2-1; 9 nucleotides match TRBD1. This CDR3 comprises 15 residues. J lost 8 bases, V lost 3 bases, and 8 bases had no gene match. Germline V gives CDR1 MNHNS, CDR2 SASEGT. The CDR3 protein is CASSDSGTGSDEQFF. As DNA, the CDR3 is TGTGCCAGCAGTGATTCCGGGACAGGGTCAGATGAGCAGTTCTTC.

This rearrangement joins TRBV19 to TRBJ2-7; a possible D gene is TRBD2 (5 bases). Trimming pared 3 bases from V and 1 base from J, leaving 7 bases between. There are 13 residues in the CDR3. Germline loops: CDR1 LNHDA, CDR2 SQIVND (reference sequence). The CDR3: CASSMGVSYEQYF. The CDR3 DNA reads TGTGCCAGTAGTATGGGAGTTTCCTACGAGCAGTACTTC.

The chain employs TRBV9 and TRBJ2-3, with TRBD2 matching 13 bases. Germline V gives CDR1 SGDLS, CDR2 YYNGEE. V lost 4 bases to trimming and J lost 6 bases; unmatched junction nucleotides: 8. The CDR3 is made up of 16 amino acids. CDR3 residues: CASSIGTSGVGDTQYF. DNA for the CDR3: TGTGCCAGCAGCATCGGGACTAGCGGGGTGGGGGATACGCAGTATTTT.

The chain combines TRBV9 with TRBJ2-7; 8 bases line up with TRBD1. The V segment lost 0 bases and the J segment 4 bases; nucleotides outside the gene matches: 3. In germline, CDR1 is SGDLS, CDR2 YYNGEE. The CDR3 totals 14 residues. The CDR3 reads CASSVGQGAYEQYF. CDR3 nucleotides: TGTGCCAGCAGCGTAGGGCAGGGGGCTTACGAGCAGTACTTC.

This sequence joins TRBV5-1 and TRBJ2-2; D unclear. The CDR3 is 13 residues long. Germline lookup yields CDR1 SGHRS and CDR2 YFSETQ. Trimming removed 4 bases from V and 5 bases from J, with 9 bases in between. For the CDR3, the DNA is TGCGCCAGCAGCCCGGCGGTAACCGGGGAGCTGTTTTTT. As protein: CASSPAVTGELFF.